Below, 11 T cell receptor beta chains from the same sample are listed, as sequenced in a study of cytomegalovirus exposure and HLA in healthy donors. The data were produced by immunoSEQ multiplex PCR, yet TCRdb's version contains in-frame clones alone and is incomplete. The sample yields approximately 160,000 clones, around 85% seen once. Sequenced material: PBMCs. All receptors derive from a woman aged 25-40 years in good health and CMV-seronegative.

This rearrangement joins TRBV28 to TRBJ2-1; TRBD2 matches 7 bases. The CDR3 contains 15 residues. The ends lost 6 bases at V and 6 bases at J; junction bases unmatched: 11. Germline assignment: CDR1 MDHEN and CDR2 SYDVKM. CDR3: CASSPDGRVRNEQFF. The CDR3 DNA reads TGTGCCAGCAGCCCCGATGGGAGGGTTCGCAATGAGCAGTTCTTC.

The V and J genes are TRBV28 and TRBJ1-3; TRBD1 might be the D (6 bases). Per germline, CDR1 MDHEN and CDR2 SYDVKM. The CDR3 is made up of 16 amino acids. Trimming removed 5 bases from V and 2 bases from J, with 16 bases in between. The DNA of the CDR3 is TGTGCCAGCAGTCTAGCAGACAGGATCCCTGGAAACACCATATATTTT. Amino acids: CASSLADRIPGNTIYF.

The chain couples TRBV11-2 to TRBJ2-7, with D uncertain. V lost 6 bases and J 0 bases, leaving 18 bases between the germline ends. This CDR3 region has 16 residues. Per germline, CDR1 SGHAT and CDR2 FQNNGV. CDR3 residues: CASSRIGLVNSYEQYF. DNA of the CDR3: TGTGCCAGCAGTCGAATCGGTCTGGTTAACTCCTACGAGCAGTACTTC.

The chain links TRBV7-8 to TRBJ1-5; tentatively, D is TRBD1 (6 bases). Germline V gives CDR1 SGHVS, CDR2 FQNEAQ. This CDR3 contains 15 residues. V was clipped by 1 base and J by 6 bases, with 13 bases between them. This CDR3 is CASSLDRERFQPQHF. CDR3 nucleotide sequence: TGTGCCAGCAGCTTAGACAGGGAACGGTTTCAGCCCCAGCATTTT.

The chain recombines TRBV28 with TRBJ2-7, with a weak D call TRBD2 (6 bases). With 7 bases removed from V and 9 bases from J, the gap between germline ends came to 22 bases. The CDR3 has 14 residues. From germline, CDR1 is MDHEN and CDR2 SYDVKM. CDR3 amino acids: CASTLKRAQSGQYF. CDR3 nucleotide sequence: TGTGCCAGCACCCTAAAGCGGGCCCAATCGGGGCAGTACTTC.

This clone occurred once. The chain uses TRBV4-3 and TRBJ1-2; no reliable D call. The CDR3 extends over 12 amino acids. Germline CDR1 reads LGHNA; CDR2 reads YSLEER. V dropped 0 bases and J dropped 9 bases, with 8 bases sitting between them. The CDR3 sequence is CASSQESRSYTF. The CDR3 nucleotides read TGCGCCAGCAGCCAAGAGTCCCGGAGCTACACCTTC.

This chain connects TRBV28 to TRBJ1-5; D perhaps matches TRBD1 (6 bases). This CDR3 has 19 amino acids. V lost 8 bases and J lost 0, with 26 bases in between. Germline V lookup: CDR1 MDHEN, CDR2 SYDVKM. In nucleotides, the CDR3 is TGTGCCAGCGCCGGGACCAAGTTTCGGGGGCCATATAGCAATCAGCCCCAGCATTTT. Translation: CASAGTKFRGPYSNQPQHF.

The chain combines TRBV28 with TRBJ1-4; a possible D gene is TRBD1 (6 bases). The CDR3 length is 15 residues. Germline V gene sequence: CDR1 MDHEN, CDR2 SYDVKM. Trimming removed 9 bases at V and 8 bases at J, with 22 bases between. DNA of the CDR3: TGTGCCAGTTTTGCGACCATACCGGGGGGCGAAAAACTGTTTTTT. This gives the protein CASFATIPGGEKLFF.

CDR3 bases: TGTGCCAGCAGCTATGGCCCATTTAGCGGCACTGAAGCTTTCTTT. Encoded protein: CASSYGPFSGTEAFF. The J gene is TRBJ1-1, the V gene TRBV5-5; no reliable D call. Germline V gene data show CDR1 as SGHKS and CDR2 as YYEKEE (reference sequence). V was shortened by 3 bases and J by 4 bases, with 16 bases between the two germline ends. CDR3 length: 15 residues.

The CDR3 DNA reads TGTGCCTGTGCCCCACAGGGGGTCGAAGAGACCCAGTACTTC. Its translation is CACAPQGVEETQYF. The genes are TRBV30 and TRBJ2-5; 8 bases are a match to TRBD1. Germline CDR1 is GTSNPN and CDR2 is SVGIG (reference sequence). Trimming at V came to 6 bases and at J to 3 bases, leaving 9 bases not matched to a gene. The CDR3 consists of 14 residues.

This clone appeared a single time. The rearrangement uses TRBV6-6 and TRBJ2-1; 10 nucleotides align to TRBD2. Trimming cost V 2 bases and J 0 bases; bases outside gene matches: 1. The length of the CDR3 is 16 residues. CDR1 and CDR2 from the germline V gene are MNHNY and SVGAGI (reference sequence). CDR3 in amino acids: CASSYSGGASYNEQFF. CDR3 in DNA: TGTGCCAGCAGTTACAGCGGGGGGGCCTCCTACAATGAGCAGTTCTTC.